This T cell receptor beta chain was recorded in a study of blood T cell repertoires in COVID-19. Overall study: Samples taken during acute and convalescent COVID-19 were collected in the United States, Italy and Spain.

In the study's own analysis: Estimates of nucleated cell counts were drawn from the amplification of reference gene primers. The data were produced by immunoSEQ multiplex PCR, yet TCRdb's version contains in-frame clones alone and is incomplete. V, J and clone size derive from that table, while D and trimming were established from the DNA sequence. The sample lists roughly 60,000 clones, about 80% occurring once. Germline V lookup: CDR1 SQVTM, CDR2 ANQGSEA. V gave up 2 bases and J gave up 4 bases, with 6 bases separating them. This CDR3 comprises 12 residues. Those enrolled in Seattle joined during active infection and were followed longitudinally afterward.

The sample consisted of peripheral blood. This clonotype was sampled from an older man with COVID-19, enrolled during active disease. This sequence joins TRBV29-1 and TRBJ2-1; no reliable D call. Here the CDR3 DNA reads TGCAGCGTTGAACGTCAGTACAATGAGCAGTTCTTC. Amino acids: CSVERQYNEQFF.